These 31 T cell receptor beta chains share one sample of origin, sequenced in a study of T cells after yellow fever vaccination. TCRdb reprocessed the 5' RACE reads with MiXCR, giving one entry per CDR3 protein. The sample lists about 350,000 distinct CDR3 sequences, about 4% seen once, with approximately 25% in the top ten. Sequencing used PBMCs, obtained 5 days after the yellow fever booster vaccination. The receptors were gathered from a young man who received the YFV17D yellow fever vaccine.

This clonotype was detected many times. An end of the junction differs from the germline gene, which may be a read error. The chain uses TRBV12-3 or TRBV12-4 and TRBJ1-2; D gene unclear. The CDR3 is 15 residues long. CDR3 residues: CASSLGKDASYGYTF. CDR3 DNA: TGTGCCAGCAGCTTAGGAAAAGACGCTTCCTATGGCTACACCTTC.

This clonotype was seen repeatedly, ten times or more. The chain recombines TRBV27 with TRBJ2-1; TRBD2 matches at 10 bases. Looked up from germline, CDR1 is MNHEY and CDR2 is SMNVEV (reference sequence). V gave up 5 bases and J gave up 1 base; unmatched junction bases: 11. The CDR3 contains 18 residues. The CDR3 sequence: CASSERGGESLSYNEQFF. CDR3 coding DNA: TGTGCCAGCAGTGAGCGGGGGGGCGAATCCCTATCCTACAATGAGCAGTTCTTC.

This clonotype was seen more than once but under ten times. This chain connects TRBV19 to TRBJ1-5; D might be TRBD1 (6 bases). CDR3 length: 13 residues. Germline assignment: CDR1 LNHDA and CDR2 SQIVND (reference sequence). Trimming took off 8 bases at V and 5 bases at J, with 13 bases between the two ends. The CDR3 DNA is TGTGCCAGTCAGACCTACAGGGATCAGCCCCAGCATTTT. Translated: CASQTYRDQPQHF.

This chain links TRBV5-4 with TRBJ1-1; D is perhaps TRBD1 (5 bases). This CDR3 has 15 residues. V was trimmed by 0 bases and J by 2 bases, leaving 11 bases between them. Per germline, CDR1 SGHNT and CDR2 YYREEE (reference sequence). DNA of the CDR3: TGTGCCAGCAGCTTGGCCCGTGGGGGTAACACTGAAGCTTTCTTT. Amino acid sequence: CASSLARGGNTEAFF.

J is TRBJ2-3 and V is TRBV5-1; possible D gene TRBD1, 6 bases. Trimming took 1 base from V and 4 from J, leaving 13 bases between them. The CDR3 spans 15 residues. Germline V lookup: CDR1 SGHRS, CDR2 YFSETQ. The DNA for the CDR3 is TGCGCCAGCAGCTTGTACAGGGCAGTTGCAGATACGCAGTATTTT. It translates to CASSLYRAVADTQYF.

This clonotype was observed at least ten times. The chain employs TRBV7-6 and TRBJ2-6; D is ambiguous. From germline, CDR1 is SGHVS and CDR2 FNYEAQ. The germline V and J ends were trimmed by 4 bases and 2 bases, with 9 bases remaining between them. The CDR3 totals 15 residues. Here the CDR3 reads CASSSNRAGANVLTF. CDR3 DNA: TGTGCCAGCAGCTCGAATAGGGCTGGGGCCAACGTCCTGACTTTC.

This clonotype has ten or more counts. This chain links TRBV10-3 with TRBJ1-4, with 7 positions matching TRBD1. CDR1 ENHRY and CDR2 SYGVKD come from the germline V gene. This CDR3 has 16 residues. The trim removed 6 bases at V and 8 bases at J, leaving 15 bases unmatched. The CDR3 protein is CAIREGTTGPGEKLFF. CDR3 bases: TGTGCCATCAGGGAGGGGACGACAGGGCCGGGGGAAAAACTGTTTTTT.

This clonotype has more than one count but fewer than ten. The rearrangement links TRBV4-3 to TRBJ2-3; perhaps TRBD2 as D (5 bases). This CDR3 is 15 amino acids long. Germline-derived CDR1 and CDR2 are LGHNA and YSLEER. The V end lost 3 bases, the J end lost 8 bases, and 18 bases lay between the germline ends. The CDR3 DNA follows: TGCGCCAGCAGCCACCAGGACTGCCCTTGCGTTACGCAGTATTTT. It yields the protein CASSHQDCPCVTQYF.

This clonotype was recorded many times. The chain links TRBV15 to TRBJ2-3; D may be TRBD2 (6 bases). This CDR3 spans 18 amino acids. Germline CDR1 reads LNHNV; CDR2 reads YYDKDF (reference sequence). Trimming cost V 0 bases and J 1 base, with 17 bases left between them. The CDR3 is CATSRDLSGGVGTDTQYF. CDR3 in DNA: TGTGCCACCAGCAGAGATCTATCTGGCGGGGTGGGCACAGATACGCAGTATTTT.

This clonotype was detected many times. The chain links TRBV12-3 or TRBV12-4 to TRBJ2-1; 14 bases are shared with TRBD2. The CDR3 is 16 residues long. J lost 9 bases, V lost 7 bases, and 11 bases had no gene match. The CDR3 sequence is CASTLGTSGGAGEQFF. In nucleotides, the CDR3 is TGTGCCAGCACCTTAGGGACTAGCGGGGGAGCAGGTGAGCAGTTCTTC.

This clonotype was recorded at least ten times. The chain is built from TRBV6-6 and TRBJ1-5; 10 bases line up with TRBD1. V shed 7 bases, J shed 6 bases, and the junction held 3 bases outside the gene matches. The germline V gene has CDR1 MNHNY and CDR2 SVGAGI (reference sequence). This CDR3 contains 13 residues. CDR3 DNA: TGTGCCAGCACTTGGACAGGGGGTCAGCCCCAGCATTTT. Translation gives CASTWTGGQPQHF.

The V gene is TRBV4-3, the J gene TRBJ2-3; D is undetermined. The CDR3 contains 12 residues. V shed 0 bases and J shed 8 bases, with 6 bases lying between them. The V gene's germline CDR1 is LGHNA and CDR2 YSLEER. In nucleotides, the CDR3 is TGCGCCAGCAGCCAAGACCCGGGTACGCAGTATTTT. It is translated as CASSQDPGTQYF.

This clonotype has only a few counts. The V gene is TRBV20-1, the J gene TRBJ2-2; D unresolved. Germline CDR1 reads DFQATT; CDR2 reads SNEGSKA (reference sequence). This CDR3 spans 11 amino acids. The V end was cut by 4 bases, the J end by 6 bases, with 6 bases between. The CDR3 sequence: CSATVPGELFF. The CDR3 coding sequence is TGCAGTGCTACTGTTCCCGGGGAGCTGTTTTTT.

This clonotype has only a few counts. This chain links TRBV15 with TRBJ2-2; 8 bases line up with TRBD1. CDR1 is LNHNV and CDR2 is YYDKDF in the germline V gene (reference sequence). CDR3 length equals 15 residues. The J segment lost 4 bases and the V segment lost 3 bases, leaving 4 bases of the junction unmatched. The CDR3 loop reads CATSRDRVSTGELFF. The CDR3 DNA reads TGTGCCACCAGCAGGGACAGGGTCAGCACCGGGGAGCTGTTTTTT.

In nucleotides, the CDR3 is TGCGCCAGCAGCCAGGAAAACCTCAATGAGCAGTTCTTC. As protein: CASSQENLNEQFF. The chain is built from TRBV5-1 and TRBJ2-1; no definite D call. This CDR3 spans 13 amino acids. The V gene lost 4 bases and the J gene lost 6 bases, with 11 bases spanning the gap. Germline CDR1 SGHRS, CDR2 YFSETQ.

The rearrangement links TRBV7-9 to TRBJ1-1; maybe TRBD1 (5 bases). The germline CDR1 and CDR2 sequences are SEHNR and FQNEAQ (reference sequence). The CDR3 loop spans 15 amino acids. With 3 bases removed from V and 1 base from J, the gap between germline ends came to 12 bases. CDR3 protein: CASSLNSGANTEAFF. The CDR3 nucleotides are TGTGCCAGCAGCTTGAACTCTGGGGCGAACACTGAAGCTTTCTTT. The full variable domain, rest sourced from reference TRBV7-9 and TRBJ1-1, is DTGVSQNPRHKITKRGQNVTFRCDPISEHNRLYWYRQTLGQGPEFLTYFQNEAQLEKSRLLSDRFSAERPKGSFSTLEIQRTEQGDSAMYLCASSLNSGANTEAFFGQGTRLTVV.

The chain has TRBV5-1 and TRBJ2-7, with 7 bases identical to TRBD2. Trimming took 3 bases from V and 2 from J; bases not matched to a gene: 8. From germline, CDR1 is SGHRS and CDR2 YFSETQ. The CDR3 extends over 15 amino acids. The CDR3 DNA follows: TGCGCCAGCAGCTCCACGGGGGGTAATACCTACGAGCAGTACTTC. Its translation is CASSSTGGNTYEQYF.

The V and J genes are TRBV10-3 and TRBJ2-7; D remains unclear. Germline V gives CDR1 ENHRY, CDR2 SYGVKD. Trimming cost V 2 bases and J 3 bases, with 2 bases left between them. The CDR3 is 11 amino acids. This CDR3 reads CAISEGYEQYV. The CDR3 DNA reads TGTGCCATCAGTGAGGGCTACGAGCAGTACGTC.

The chain recombines TRBV20-1 with TRBJ2-1, with D tentatively TRBD1 (5 bases). CDR3 length equals 14 residues. The germline V gene encodes CDR1 DFQATT and CDR2 SNEGSKA (reference sequence). V shed 4 bases and J shed 4 bases, with 14 bases lying between them. The CDR3 DNA follows: TGCAGTGCTACTTTAGGGCAGGGATACAATGAGCAGTTCTTC. This gives the protein CSATLGQGYNEQFF.

V gene TRBV5-1 combines with J gene TRBJ1-2, with a possible D match to TRBD1 (5 bases). V lost 0 bases to trimming and J lost 0 bases, with 6 bases between them. This CDR3 comprises 14 residues. Per the germline V gene, CDR1 is SGHRS and CDR2 is YFSETQ. The DNA of the CDR3 is TGCGCCAGCAGCTTGGAGACAGCTAACTATGGCTACACCTTC. This gives the protein CASSLETANYGYTF.

The chain combines TRBV11-1 with TRBJ1-1; the match to TRBD1 covers 8 bases. Per germline, CDR1 SGHAT and CDR2 FQDESV (reference sequence). Trimming at V came to 5 bases and at J to 3 bases, leaving 8 bases not matched to a gene. This CDR3 contains 15 residues. DNA for the CDR3: TGTGCCAGCAGCACTAGGACAGGGATGGACACTGAAGCTTTCTTT. It translates to CASSTRTGMDTEAFF. The variable domain in full, completed from reference TRBV11-1 and TRBJ1-1, reads EAEVAQSPRYKITEKSQAVAFWCDPISGHATLYWYRQILGQGPELLVQFQDESVVDDSQLPKDRFSAERLKGVDSTLKIQPAELGDSAMYLCASSTRTGMDTEAFFGQGTRLTVV.

This clonotype showed up many times. The chain employs TRBV12-5 and TRBJ2-1; D remains unclear. Between the trimmed V and J ends, which lost 0 bases and 6 bases, there was a span of 6 bases. Germline CDR1 is LGHNT and CDR2 is FRNRAP. There are 13 residues in the CDR3. CDR3 nucleotide sequence: TGTGCTAGTGGTTTGGTACCTCCCAATGAGCAGTTCTTC. Translating gives CASGLVPPNEQFF.

The V gene is TRBV3-1, the J gene TRBJ2-4, with D maybe TRBD1 (5 bases). This CDR3 spans 13 amino acids. Trimming took off 4 bases at V and 6 bases at J, with 10 bases between the two ends. In germline, CDR1 is LGHDT, CDR2 YNNKEL (reference sequence). For the CDR3, the DNA is TGTGCCAGCAGCCCGACAGAGATAAACATTCAGTACTTC. Translated, it gives CASSPTEINIQYF.

This clonotype has at least ten counts. The V and J genes are TRBV12-3 or TRBV12-4 and TRBJ1-5; D not resolved. The CDR3 runs to 18 residues. Trimming left V 3 bases short and J 2 bases short, with 20 bases between. The CDR3 spells CASSFFLRGVLGNQPQHF. CDR3 DNA sequence: TGTGCCAGCAGTTTCTTCCTGCGGGGAGTTCTCGGCAATCAGCCCCAGCATTTT.

This clonotype was detected a few times. The chain couples TRBV4-2 to TRBJ2-3; a possible D gene is TRBD2 (7 bases). The ends were cut back, 4 bases at V and 4 bases at J, with 18 bases in the middle. The germline V gene encodes CDR1 LGHNA and CDR2 YNFKEQ. The CDR3 runs 16 residues. CDR3 bases: TGTGCCAGCAGCCCTTCGGCGGGGGCTGGCCCAGATACGCAGTATTTT. Its protein is CASSPSAGAGPDTQYF.

This clonotype came up many times. The chain recombines TRBV3-1 with TRBJ1-1; no clear D gene. This CDR3 region has 14 residues. Per the germline V gene, CDR1 is LGHDT and CDR2 is YNNKEL (reference sequence). V lost 0 bases to trimming and J lost 1 base, with 6 bases between them. The DNA of the CDR3 is TGTGCCAGCAGCCAAGATCGACGGAACACTGAAGCTTTCTTT. It encodes CASSQDRRNTEAFF.

This clonotype occurred a few times. The CDR3 sequence: CASRTTGAGEQFF. CDR3 bases: TGTGCCAGCAGAACAACAGGGGCGGGGGAGCAGTTCTTC. This chain joins TRBV12-3 or TRBV12-4 and TRBJ2-1; D may be TRBD1 (7 bases). Trimming cost V 6 bases and J 10 bases, with 16 bases left between them. The CDR3 sequence is 13 residues long.

This clonotype came up many times. The V call is TRBV20-1, the J call TRBJ2-3; the match to TRBD2 covers 14 bases. Germline trimming cut 5 bases from V and 14 bases from J; bases unmatched to any gene: 12. CDR1 is DFQATT and CDR2 is SNEGSKA in the germline V gene (reference sequence). The length of the CDR3 is 14 residues. As DNA, the CDR3 is TGCAGTGCTTGGGGGACTAGCGGGGGCTTATCCCGGTATTTT. As protein: CSAWGTSGGLSRYF.

The rearrangement links TRBV9 to TRBJ2-1; possibly TRBD1 or TRBD2 for D (6 bases each). There are 14 residues in the CDR3. Germline V gene sequence: CDR1 SGDLS, CDR2 YYNGEE. Deletions cut 2 bases from V and 5 bases from J, with 11 bases between. The CDR3 loop reads CASSVGGGNNEQFF. The CDR3 DNA is TGTGCCAGCAGCGTTGGAGGGGGGAACAATGAGCAGTTCTTC.

The CDR3 coding sequence is TGTGCCAGCATTTTACAGGGGAGCGGGAGTTCACCCCTCCACTTT. It translates to CASILQGSGSSPLHF. The chain uses TRBV2 and TRBJ1-6, with 7 positions matching TRBD1. CDR1 is SNHLY and CDR2 is FYNNEI in the germline V gene. This CDR3 has 15 amino acids. V dropped 7 bases and J dropped 9; count of bases not matched to a gene: 12.

The rearrangement uses TRBV6-5 and TRBJ1-5; 9 nucleotides agree with TRBD1. Germline loops: CDR1 MNHEY, CDR2 SVGAGI. The junction had 6 bases not matched to a gene; V was cut back by 6 bases and J by 0 bases. The CDR3 is 16 residues long. This CDR3 is CASRKNRGLSNQPQHF. CDR3 nucleotides: TGTGCCAGCAGGAAGAACAGGGGGCTTAGCAATCAGCCCCAGCATTTT.